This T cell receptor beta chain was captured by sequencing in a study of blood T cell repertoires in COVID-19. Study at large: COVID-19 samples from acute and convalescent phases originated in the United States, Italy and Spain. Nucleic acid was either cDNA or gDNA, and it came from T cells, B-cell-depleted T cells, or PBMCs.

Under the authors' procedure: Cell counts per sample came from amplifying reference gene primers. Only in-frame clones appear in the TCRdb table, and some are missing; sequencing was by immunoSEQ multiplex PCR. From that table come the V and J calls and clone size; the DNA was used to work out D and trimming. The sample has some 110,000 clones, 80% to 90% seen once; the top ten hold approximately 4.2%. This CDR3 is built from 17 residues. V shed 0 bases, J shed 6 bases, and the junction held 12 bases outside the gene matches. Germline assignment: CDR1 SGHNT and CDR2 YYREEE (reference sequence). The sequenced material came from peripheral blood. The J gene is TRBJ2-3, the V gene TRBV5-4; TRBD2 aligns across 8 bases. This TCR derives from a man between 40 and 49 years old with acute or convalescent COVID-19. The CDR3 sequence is CASSLGGGGPPLDTQYF. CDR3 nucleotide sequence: TGTGCCAGCAGCTTGGGAGGCGGGGGGCCCCCCCTGGATACGCAGTATTTT.